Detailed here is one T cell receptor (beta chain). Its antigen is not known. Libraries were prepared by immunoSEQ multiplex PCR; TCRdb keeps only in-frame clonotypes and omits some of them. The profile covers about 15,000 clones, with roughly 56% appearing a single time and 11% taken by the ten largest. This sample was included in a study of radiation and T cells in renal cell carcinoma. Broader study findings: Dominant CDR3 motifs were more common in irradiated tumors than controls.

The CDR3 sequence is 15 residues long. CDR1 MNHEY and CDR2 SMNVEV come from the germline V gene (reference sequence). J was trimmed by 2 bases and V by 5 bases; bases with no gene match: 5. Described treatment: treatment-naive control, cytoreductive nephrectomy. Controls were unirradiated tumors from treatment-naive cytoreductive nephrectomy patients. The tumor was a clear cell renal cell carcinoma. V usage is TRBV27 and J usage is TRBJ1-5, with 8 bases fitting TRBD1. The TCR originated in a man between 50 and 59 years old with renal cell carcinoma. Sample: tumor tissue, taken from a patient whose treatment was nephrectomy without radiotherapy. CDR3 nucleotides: TGTGCCAGCAGTCCTGGACAGGGACGCAATCAGCCCCAGCATTTT. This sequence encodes CASSPGQGRNQPQHF.